Each of the 3 T cell receptor beta chains below was sequenced from the same sample in a study of control samples from healthy donors and cancer patients. TCRdb's table, derived via immunoSEQ multiplex PCR, lists solely in-frame clones and lacks some. The table lists approximately 120,000 clones, just over 90% of them singletons, with roughly 4% in the top ten. The specimen was blood. These receptors all stem from a human donor in good health. The donor label of this sample is uncertain.

This clone came up a few times. J is TRBJ2-1 and V is TRBV6-5, with D uncertain. CDR1 is MNHEY and CDR2 is SVGAGI in the germline V gene. The CDR3 has 12 amino acids. V was shortened by 6 bases and J by 10 bases, with 13 bases between the two germline ends. CDR3 loop: CASSDGPPEQFF. CDR3 nucleotide sequence: TGTGCCAGCAGCGACGGACCTCCCGAGCAGTTCTTC.

CDR3 sequence reads: CATSREGRQLNTEAFF. The CDR3 region has the DNA TGTGCCACCAGCAGAGAGGGTCGGCAATTGAACACTGAAGCTTTCTTT. This sequence joins TRBV15 and TRBJ1-1; D call uncertain. The CDR3 length is 16 residues. The germline gives CDR1 LNHNV, CDR2 YYDKDF (reference sequence). V dropped 0 bases and J dropped 0 bases, with 11 bases sitting between them. The full variable domain, completed using reference TRBV15 and TRBJ1-1, is DAMVIQNPRYQVTQFGKPVTLSCSQTLNHNVMYWYQQKSSQAPKLLFHYYDKDFNNEADTPDNFQSRRPNTSFCFLDIRSPGLGDTAMYLCATSREGRQLNTEAFFGQGTRLTVV.

The chain combines TRBV12-3 or TRBV12-4 with TRBJ1-2; TRBD1 aligns across 8 bases. The CDR3 sequence is 13 residues long. Trimming removed 5 bases from V and 4 bases from J; junction bases left unmatched: 3. CDR3 DNA: TGTGCCAGCAGTGGGGACAGGAGCTATGGCTACACCTTC. This sequence encodes CASSGDRSYGYTF.